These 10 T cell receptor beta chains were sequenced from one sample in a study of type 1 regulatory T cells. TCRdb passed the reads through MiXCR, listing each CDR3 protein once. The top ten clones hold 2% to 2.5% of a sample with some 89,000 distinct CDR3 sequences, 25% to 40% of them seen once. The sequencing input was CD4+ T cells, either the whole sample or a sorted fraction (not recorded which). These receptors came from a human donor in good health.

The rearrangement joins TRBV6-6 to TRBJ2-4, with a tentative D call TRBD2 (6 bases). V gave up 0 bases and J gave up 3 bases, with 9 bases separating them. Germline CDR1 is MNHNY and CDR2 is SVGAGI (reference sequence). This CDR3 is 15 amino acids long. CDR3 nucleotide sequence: TGTGCCAGCAGTTACTCGGGGGGAGGCAAAAACATTCAGTACTTC. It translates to CASSYSGGGKNIQYF.

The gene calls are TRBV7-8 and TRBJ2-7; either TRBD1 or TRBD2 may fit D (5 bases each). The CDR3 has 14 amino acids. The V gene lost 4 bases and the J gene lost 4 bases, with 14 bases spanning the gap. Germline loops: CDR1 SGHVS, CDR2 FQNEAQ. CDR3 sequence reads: CASSWGTGPYEQYF. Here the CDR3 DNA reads TGTGCCAGCAGCTGGGGGACGGGCCCATACGAGCAGTACTTC. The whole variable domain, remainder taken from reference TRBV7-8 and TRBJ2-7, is GAGVSQSPRYKVAKRGQDVALRCDPISGHVSLFWYQQALGQGPEFLTYFQNEAQLDKSGLPSDRFFAERPEGSVSTLKIQRTQQEDSAVYLCASSWGTGPYEQYFGPGTRLTVT.

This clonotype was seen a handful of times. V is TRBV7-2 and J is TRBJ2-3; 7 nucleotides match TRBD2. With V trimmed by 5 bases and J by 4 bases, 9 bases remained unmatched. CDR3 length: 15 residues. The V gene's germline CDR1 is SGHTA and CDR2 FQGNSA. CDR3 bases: TGTGCCAGCAGCCCTTTGGCGGGGGTAGCAGATACGCAGTATTTT. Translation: CASSPLAGVADTQYF.

The CDR3 DNA sequence: TGTGCCAGCAGCCCTATGGGTCGGGGGTCGAATGAGCAGTTCTTC. It is translated as CASSPMGRGSNEQFF. The genes are TRBV7-9 and TRBJ2-1; possibly TRBD2 for D (6 bases). The CDR3 has 15 amino acids. The V gene's germline CDR1 is SEHNR and CDR2 FQNEAQ (reference sequence). V was cut by 5 bases and J by 7 bases, with 18 bases left in between.

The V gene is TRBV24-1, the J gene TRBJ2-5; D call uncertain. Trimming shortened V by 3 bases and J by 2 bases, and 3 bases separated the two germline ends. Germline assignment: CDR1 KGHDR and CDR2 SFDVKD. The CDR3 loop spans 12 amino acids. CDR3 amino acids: CATSDPQETQYF. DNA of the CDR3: TGTGCCACCAGTGATCCTCAAGAGACCCAGTACTTC.

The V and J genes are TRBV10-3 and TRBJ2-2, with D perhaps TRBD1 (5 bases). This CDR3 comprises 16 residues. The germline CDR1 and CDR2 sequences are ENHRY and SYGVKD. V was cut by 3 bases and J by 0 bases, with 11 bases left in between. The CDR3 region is CAISEYGATNTGELFF. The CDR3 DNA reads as TGTGCCATCAGTGAATATGGGGCCACGAACACCGGGGAGCTGTTTTTT.

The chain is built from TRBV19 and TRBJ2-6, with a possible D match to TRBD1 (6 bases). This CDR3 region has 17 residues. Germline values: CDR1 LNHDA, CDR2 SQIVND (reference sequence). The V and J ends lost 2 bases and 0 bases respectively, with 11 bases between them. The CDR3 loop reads CASSIPVGASGANVLTF. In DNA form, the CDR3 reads TGTGCCAGTAGTATACCGGTGGGGGCCTCTGGGGCCAACGTCCTGACTTTC.

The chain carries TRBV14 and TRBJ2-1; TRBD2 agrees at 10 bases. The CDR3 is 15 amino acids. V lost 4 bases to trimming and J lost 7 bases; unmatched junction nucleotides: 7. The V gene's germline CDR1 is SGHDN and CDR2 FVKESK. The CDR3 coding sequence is TGTGCCAGCAGCCCCGGACTAGCGGAGGAGAATGAGCAGTTCTTC. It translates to CASSPGLAEENEQFF.

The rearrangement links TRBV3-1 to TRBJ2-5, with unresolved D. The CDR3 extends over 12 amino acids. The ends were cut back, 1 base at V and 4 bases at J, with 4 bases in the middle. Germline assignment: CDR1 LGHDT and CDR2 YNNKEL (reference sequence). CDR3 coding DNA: TGTGCCAGCAGCCAAGGACTAGAGACCCAGTACTTC. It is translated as CASSQGLETQYF.

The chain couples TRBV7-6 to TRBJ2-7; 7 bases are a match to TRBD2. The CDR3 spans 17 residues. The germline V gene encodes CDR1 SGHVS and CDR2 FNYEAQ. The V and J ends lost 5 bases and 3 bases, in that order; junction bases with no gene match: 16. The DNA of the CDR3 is TGTGCCAGCAGCAAGCCAGTCCGTGCGGGAGAATACTACGAGCAGTACTTC. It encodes CASSKPVRAGEYYEQYF.